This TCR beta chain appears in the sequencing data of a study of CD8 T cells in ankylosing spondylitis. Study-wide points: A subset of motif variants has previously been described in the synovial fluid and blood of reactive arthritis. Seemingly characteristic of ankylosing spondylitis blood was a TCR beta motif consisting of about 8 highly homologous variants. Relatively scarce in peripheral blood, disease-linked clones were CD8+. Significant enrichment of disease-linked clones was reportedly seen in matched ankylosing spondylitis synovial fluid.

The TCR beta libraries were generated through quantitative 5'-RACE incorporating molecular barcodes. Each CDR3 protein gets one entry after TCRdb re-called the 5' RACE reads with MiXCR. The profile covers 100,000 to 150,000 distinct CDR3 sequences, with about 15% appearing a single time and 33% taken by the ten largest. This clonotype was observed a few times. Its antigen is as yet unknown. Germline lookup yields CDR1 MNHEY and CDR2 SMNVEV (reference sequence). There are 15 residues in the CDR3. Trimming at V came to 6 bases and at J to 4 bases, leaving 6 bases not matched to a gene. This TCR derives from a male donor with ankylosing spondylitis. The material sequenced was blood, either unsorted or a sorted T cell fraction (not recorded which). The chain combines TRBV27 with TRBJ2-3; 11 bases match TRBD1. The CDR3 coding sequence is TGTGCCAGCAGGACCGGGACAGGGGGGGCAGATACGCAGTATTTT. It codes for CASRTGTGGADTQYF.